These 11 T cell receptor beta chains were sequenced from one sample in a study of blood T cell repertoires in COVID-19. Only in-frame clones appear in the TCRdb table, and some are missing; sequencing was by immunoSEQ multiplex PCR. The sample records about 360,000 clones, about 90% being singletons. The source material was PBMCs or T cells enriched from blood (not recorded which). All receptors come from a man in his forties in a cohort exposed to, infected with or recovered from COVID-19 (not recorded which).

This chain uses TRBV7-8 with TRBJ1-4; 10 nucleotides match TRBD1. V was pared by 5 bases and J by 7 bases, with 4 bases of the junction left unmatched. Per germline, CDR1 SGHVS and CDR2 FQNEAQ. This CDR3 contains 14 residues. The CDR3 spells CASSIRDRGEKLFF. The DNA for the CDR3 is TGTGCCAGCAGCATCCGGGACAGGGGTGAAAAACTGTTTTTT.

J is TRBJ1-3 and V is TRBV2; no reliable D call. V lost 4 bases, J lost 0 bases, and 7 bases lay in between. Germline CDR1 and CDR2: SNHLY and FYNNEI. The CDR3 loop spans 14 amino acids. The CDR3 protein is CASSGSSSGNTIYF. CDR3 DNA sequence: TGTGCCAGCAGTGGGTCTAGCTCTGGAAACACCATATATTTT.

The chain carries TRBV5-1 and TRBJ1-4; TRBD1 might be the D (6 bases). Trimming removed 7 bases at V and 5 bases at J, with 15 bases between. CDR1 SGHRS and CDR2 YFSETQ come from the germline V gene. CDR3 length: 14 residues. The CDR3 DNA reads TGCGCCAGCGGCAAGGACAGCCGAAATGAAAAACTGTTTTTT. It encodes CASGKDSRNEKLFF.

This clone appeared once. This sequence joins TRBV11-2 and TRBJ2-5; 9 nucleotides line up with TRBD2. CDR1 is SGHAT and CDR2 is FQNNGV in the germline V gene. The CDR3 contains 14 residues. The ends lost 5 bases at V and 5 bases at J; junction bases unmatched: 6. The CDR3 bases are TGTGCCAGCAGCCCCCGACTAGCGGCCGAGACCCAGTACTTC. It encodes CASSPRLAAETQYF.

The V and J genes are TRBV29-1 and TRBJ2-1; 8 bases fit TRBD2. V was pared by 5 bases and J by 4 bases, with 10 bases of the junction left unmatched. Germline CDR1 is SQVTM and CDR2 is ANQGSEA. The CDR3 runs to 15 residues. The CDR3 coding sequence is TGCAGCGTTTTATATCGAGCGGGAGCGTACAATGAGCAGTTCTTC. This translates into CSVLYRAGAYNEQFF.

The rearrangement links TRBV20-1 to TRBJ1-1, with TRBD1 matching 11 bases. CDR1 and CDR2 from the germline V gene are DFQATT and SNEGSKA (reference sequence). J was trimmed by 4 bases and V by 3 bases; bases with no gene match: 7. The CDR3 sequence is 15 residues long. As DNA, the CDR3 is TGCAGTGCTAGTACCCGGGACAGGGGGGGCACTGAAGCTTTCTTT. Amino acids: CSASTRDRGGTEAFF.

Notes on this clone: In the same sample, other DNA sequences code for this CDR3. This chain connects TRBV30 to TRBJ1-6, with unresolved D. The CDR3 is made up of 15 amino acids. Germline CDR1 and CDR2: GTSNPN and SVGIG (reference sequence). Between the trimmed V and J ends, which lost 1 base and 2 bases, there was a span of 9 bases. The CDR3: CAWSGRVAYNSPLHF. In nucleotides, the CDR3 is TGTGCCTGGAGTGGGCGGGTTGCCTATAATTCACCCCTCCACTTT.

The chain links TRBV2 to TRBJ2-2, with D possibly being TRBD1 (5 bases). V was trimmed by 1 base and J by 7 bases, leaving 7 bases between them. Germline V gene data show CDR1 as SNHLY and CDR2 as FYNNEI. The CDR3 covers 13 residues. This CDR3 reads CASSEGRVGELFF. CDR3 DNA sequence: TGTGCCAGCAGTGAAGGCAGGGTCGGGGAGCTGTTTTTT.

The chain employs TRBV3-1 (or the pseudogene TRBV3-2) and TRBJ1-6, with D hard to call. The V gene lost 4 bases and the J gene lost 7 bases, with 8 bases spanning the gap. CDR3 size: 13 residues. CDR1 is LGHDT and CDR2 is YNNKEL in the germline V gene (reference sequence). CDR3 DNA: TGTGCCAGCAGCCCACTCGGGAATTCACCCCTCCACTTT. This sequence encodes CASSPLGNSPLHF.

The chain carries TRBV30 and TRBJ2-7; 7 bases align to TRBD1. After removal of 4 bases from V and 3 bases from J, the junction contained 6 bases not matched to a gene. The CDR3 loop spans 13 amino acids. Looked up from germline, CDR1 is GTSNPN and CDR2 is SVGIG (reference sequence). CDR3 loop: CAWMDRTVYEQYF. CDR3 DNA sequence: TGTGCCTGGATGGACAGGACAGTCTACGAGCAGTACTTC.

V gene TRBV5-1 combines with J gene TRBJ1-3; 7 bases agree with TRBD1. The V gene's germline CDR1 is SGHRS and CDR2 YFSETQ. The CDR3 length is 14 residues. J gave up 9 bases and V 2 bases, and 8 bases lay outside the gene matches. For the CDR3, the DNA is TGCGCCAGCAGCTTCACAGGGGAGTTAGGCACCATATATTTT. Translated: CASSFTGELGTIYF.